These 9 T cell receptor beta chains came from one sample sequenced in a study of CD8 T cells in ankylosing spondylitis. TCRdb called the 5' RACE reads again in MiXCR, with one record for every CDR3 protein. The sample lists around 130,000 distinct CDR3 sequences, 12% to 15% occurring once. The sample taken for sequencing was blood, either unsorted or a sorted T cell fraction (not recorded which). These receptors all stem from a female donor with ankylosing spondylitis or in good health (not recorded which).

The chain links TRBV19 to TRBJ1-5, with D possibly TRBD1 on 5 matching bases. The CDR3 loop spans 15 amino acids. CDR1 and CDR2 (germline): LNHDA, SQIVND (reference sequence). V lost 5 bases to trimming and J lost 4 bases, with 15 bases between them. The CDR3 DNA sequence: TGTGCCAGTAGTGCTTCAGGGATCTTGAATCAGCCCCAGCATTTT. This codes for CASSASGILNQPQHF.

This clonotype came up many times. The V gene is TRBV28, the J gene TRBJ2-7; D is possibly TRBD1 (7 bases). The CDR3 covers 13 residues. V lost 2 bases, J lost 12 bases, and 17 bases lay in between. Germline V gives CDR1 MDHEN, CDR2 SYDVKM. The CDR3 here is CASSLSPRQGLYF. Here the CDR3 DNA reads TGTGCCAGCAGTTTAAGCCCGAGACAGGGACTGTACTTC.

For the CDR3, the DNA is TGCGCCAGCAGCTTGAGACTAGCGGACAACAATGAGCAGTTCTTC. This sequence encodes CASSLRLADNNEQFF. V is TRBV5-1 and J is TRBJ2-1; 9 bases align to TRBD2. The CDR3 runs 15 residues. Germline CDR1 and CDR2: SGHRS and YFSETQ. V lost 1 base and J lost 5; bases outside the gene matches: 4.

The chain carries TRBV15 and TRBJ1-6; no firm D call. Germline CDR1 and CDR2: LNHNV and YYDKDF (reference sequence). The ends were cut back, 2 bases at V and 7 bases at J, with 9 bases in the middle. This CDR3 contains 14 residues. Here the CDR3 reads CATSRKGRNSPLHF. The CDR3 DNA sequence: TGTGCCACCAGCAGAAAAGGCAGGAATTCACCCCTCCACTTT.

This clonotype was seen a few times. The genes are TRBV3-1 and TRBJ2-1; no definite D call. The germline V gene has CDR1 LGHDT and CDR2 YNNKEL (reference sequence). CDR3 size: 12 residues. Trimming pared 3 bases from V and 7 bases from J, leaving 7 bases between. This chain's CDR3 is CASSQLENEQFF. In nucleotides, the CDR3 is TGTGCCAGCAGCCAGTTGGAGAATGAGCAGTTCTTC.

This clonotype was recorded a few times. This chain uses TRBV7-3 with TRBJ2-1; no reliable D call. This CDR3 spans 13 amino acids. Looked up from germline, CDR1 is SGHTA and CDR2 is FQGTGA. Trimming cost V 2 bases and J 5 bases, with 7 bases left between them. CDR3 region: CASSLLSDNEQFF. The DNA for the CDR3 is TGTGCCAGCAGCTTATTAAGCGACAATGAGCAGTTCTTC.

The CDR3 nucleotides read TGTGCCAGCAGTGAAGAAGCGGGCTCTGGGGCCAACGTCCTGACTTTC. This codes for CASSEEAGSGANVLTF. The V call is TRBV6-1, the J call TRBJ2-6; possible D gene TRBD2, 6 bases. This CDR3 spans 16 amino acids. Trimming left V 1 base short and J 0 bases short, with 7 bases between. Germline CDR1 MNHNS, CDR2 SASEGT.

This clonotype was counted at least ten times. The chain uses TRBV5-1 and TRBJ2-1; the match to TRBD2 covers 10 bases. Looked up from germline, CDR1 is SGHRS and CDR2 is YFSETQ. V was clipped by 0 bases and J by 7 bases; unmatched bases: 4. CDR3 length: 15 amino acids. The CDR3 nucleotides are TGCGCCAGCAGCTTGGCGCTAGCGGGGGTAAATGAGCAGTTCTTC. Amino acids: CASSLALAGVNEQFF.

This chain links TRBV7-8 with TRBJ1-1, with TRBD1 matching 10 bases. The CDR3 extends over 18 amino acids. Germline V gene lookup returns CDR1 SGHVS and CDR2 FQNEAQ. J lost 0 bases, V lost 5 bases, and 12 bases had no gene match. CDR3 sequence reads: CASSLSPGTGAVNTEAFF. The CDR3 DNA sequence: TGTGCCAGCAGCCTCAGTCCCGGGACAGGGGCAGTGAACACTGAAGCTTTCTTT.